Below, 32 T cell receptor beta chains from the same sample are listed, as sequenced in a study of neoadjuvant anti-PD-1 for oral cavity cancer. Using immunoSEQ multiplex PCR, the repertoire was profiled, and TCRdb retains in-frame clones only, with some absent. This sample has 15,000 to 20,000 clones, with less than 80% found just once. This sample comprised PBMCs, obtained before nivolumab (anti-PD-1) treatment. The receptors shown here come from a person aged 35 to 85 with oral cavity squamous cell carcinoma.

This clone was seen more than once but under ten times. Written as DNA, the CDR3 is TGTGCCACCCAGGACGGGGAAGGCTACACCTTC. Translation gives CATQDGEGYTF. The chain couples TRBV28 to TRBJ1-2; D unresolved. The CDR3 consists of 11 residues. Germline CDR1 is MDHEN and CDR2 is SYDVKM. Trimming pared 10 bases from V and 8 bases from J, leaving 14 bases between.

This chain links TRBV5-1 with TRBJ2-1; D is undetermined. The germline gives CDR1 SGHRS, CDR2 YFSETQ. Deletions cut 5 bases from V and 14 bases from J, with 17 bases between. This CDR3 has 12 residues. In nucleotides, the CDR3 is TGCGCCAGCAGTGACGTCAGGACCAACAAGTTCTTC. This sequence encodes CASSDVRTNKFF.

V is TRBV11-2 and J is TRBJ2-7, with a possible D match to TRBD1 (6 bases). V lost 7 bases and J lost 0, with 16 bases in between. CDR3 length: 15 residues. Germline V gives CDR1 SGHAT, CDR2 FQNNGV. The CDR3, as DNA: TGTGCCAGCACCACAGGGTCGTCGAGCTCCTACGAGCAGTACTTC. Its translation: CASTTGSSSSYEQYF.

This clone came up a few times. CDR3: CASIAGQGRSYEQYF. The CDR3 region has the DNA TGTGCCAGCATTGCCGGACAGGGGCGATCCTACGAGCAGTACTTC. The genes are TRBV27 and TRBJ2-7; 9 nucleotides align to TRBD1. The CDR3 is 15 amino acids. The germline V gene encodes CDR1 MNHEY and CDR2 SMNVEV (reference sequence). J gave up 1 base and V 7 bases, and 8 bases lay outside the gene matches.

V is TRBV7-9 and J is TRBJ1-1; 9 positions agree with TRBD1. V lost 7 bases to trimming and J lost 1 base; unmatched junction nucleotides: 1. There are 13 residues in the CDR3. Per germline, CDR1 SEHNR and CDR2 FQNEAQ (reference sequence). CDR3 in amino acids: CASTDRGNTEAFF. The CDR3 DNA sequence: TGTGCCAGCACGGACAGGGGGAACACTGAAGCTTTCTTT.

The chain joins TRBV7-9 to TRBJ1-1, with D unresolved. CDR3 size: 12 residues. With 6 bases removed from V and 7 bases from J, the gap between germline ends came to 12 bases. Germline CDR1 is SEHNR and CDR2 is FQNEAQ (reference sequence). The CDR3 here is CASRFDTSEAFF. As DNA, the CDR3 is TGTGCCAGCAGATTTGACACAAGTGAAGCTTTCTTT.

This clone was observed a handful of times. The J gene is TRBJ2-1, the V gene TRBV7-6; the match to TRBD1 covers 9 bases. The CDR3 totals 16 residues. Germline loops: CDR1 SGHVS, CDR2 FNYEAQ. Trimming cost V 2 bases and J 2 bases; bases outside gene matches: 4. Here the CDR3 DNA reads TGTGCCAGCAGCTTAATGGGACAGGGCACCTACAATGAGCAGTTCTTC. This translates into CASSLMGQGTYNEQFF.

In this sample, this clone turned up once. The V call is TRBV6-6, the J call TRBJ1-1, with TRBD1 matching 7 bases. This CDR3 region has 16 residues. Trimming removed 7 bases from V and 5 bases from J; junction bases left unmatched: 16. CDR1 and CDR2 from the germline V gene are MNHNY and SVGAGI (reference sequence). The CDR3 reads CASTHPEGARVTEAFF. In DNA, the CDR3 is TGTGCCAGCACCCACCCGGAGGGGGCGCGGGTAACTGAAGCTTTCTTT.

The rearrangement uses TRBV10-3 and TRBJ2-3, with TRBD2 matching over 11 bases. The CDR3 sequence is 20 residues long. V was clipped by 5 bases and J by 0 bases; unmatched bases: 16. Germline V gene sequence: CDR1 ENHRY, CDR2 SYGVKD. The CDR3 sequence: CAISRPRDVAGGVSTDTQYF. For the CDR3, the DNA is TGTGCCATCAGTAGGCCTAGGGATGTAGCGGGAGGGGTGAGCACAGATACGCAGTATTTT.

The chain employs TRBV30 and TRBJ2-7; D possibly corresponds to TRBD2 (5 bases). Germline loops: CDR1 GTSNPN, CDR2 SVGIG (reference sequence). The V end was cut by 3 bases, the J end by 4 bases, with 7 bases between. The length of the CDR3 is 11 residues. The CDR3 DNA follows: TGTGCCTGGAGCCGGGAATACGAGCAGTACTTC. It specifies CAWSREYEQYF. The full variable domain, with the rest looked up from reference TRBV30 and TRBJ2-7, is SQTIHQWPATLVQPVGSPLSLECTVEGTSNPNLYWYRQAAGRGLQLLFYSVGIGQISSEVPQNLSASRPQDRQFILSSKKLLLSDSGFYLCAWSREYEQYFGPGTRLTVT.

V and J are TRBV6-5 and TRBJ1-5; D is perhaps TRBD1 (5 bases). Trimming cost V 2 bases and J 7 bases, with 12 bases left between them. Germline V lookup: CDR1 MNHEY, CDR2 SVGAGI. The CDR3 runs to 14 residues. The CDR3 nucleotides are TGTGCCAGCAGTTACGAGGGATCAGGGCAGCCCCAGCATTTT. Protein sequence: CASSYEGSGQPQHF.

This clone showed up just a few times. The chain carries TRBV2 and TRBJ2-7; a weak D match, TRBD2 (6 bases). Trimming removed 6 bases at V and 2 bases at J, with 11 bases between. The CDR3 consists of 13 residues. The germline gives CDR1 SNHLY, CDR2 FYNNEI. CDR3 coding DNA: TGTGCCAGCAGGGAGGGGTCCCCCTACGAGCAGTACTTC. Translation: CASREGSPYEQYF. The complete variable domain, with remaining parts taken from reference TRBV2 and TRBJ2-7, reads EPEVTQTPSHQVTQMGQEVILRCVPISNHLYFYWYRQILGQKVEFLVSFYNNEISEKSEIFDDQFSVERPDGSNFTLKIRSTKLEDSAMYFCASREGSPYEQYFGPGTRLTVT.

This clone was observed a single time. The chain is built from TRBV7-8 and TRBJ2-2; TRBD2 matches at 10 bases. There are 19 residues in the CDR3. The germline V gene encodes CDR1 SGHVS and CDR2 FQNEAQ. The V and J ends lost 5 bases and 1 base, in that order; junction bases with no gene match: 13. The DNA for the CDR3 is TGTGCCAGCAGCCCACGAGGTAGCGGGAGGAGAGGGAACACCGGGGAGCTGTTTTTT. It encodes CASSPRGSGRRGNTGELFF.

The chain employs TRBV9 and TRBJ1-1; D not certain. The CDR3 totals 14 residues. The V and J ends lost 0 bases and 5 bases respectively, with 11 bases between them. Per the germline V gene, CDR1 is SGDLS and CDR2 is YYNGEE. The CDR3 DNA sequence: TGTGCCAGCAGCGTAGCAACTCAGGCGACTGAAGCTTTCTTT. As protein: CASSVATQATEAFF. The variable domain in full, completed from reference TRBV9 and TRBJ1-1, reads DSGVTQTPKHLITATGQRVTLRCSPRSGDLSVYWYQQSLDQGLQFLIQYYNGEERAKGNILERFSAQQFPDLHSELNLSSLELGDSALYFCASSVATQATEAFFGQGTRLTVV.

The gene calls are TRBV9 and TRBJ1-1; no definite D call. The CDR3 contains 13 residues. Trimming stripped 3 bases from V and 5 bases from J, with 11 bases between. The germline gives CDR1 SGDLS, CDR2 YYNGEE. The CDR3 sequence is CASSDAWGTEAFF. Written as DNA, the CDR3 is TGTGCCAGCAGCGACGCCTGGGGAACTGAAGCTTTCTTT.

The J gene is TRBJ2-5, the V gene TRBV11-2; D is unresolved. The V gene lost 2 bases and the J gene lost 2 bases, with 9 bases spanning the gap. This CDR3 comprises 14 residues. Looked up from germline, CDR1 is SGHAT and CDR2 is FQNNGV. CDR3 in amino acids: CASSLSAYQETQYF. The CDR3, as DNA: TGTGCCAGCAGCTTATCGGCCTATCAAGAGACCCAGTACTTC.

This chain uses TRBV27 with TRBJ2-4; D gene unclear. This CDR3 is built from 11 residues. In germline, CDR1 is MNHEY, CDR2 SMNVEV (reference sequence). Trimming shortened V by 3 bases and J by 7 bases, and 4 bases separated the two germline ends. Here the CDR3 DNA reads TGTGCCAGCAGTTTCATGAACATTCAGTACTTC. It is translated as CASSFMNIQYF.

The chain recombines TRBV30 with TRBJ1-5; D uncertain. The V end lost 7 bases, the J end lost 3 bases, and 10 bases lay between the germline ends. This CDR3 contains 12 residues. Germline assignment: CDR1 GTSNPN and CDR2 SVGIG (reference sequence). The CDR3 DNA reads TGTGCCTATTCAGGTCCCAATCAGCCCCAGCATTTT. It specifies CAYSGPNQPQHF.

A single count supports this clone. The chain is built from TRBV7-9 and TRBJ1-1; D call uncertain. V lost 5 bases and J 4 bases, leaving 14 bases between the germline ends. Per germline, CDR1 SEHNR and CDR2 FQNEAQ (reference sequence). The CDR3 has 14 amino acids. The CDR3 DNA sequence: TGTGCCAGCAGCCCTAAGGGAGGAGGCACTGAAGCTTTCTTT. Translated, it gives CASSPKGGGTEAFF.

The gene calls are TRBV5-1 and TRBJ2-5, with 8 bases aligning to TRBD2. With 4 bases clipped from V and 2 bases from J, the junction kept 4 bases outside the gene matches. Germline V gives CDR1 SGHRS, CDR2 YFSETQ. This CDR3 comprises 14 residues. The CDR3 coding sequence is TGCGCCAGCAGCGTTAGCGGGGTTCAAGAGACCCAGTACTTC. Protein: CASSVSGVQETQYF.

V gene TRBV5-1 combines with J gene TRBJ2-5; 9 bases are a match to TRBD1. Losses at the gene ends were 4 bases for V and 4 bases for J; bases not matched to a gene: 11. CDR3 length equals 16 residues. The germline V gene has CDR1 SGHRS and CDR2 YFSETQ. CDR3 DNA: TGCGCCAGCAGCCCCAATGACGGGACAGGGTTAGAGACCCAGTACTTC. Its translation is CASSPNDGTGLETQYF.

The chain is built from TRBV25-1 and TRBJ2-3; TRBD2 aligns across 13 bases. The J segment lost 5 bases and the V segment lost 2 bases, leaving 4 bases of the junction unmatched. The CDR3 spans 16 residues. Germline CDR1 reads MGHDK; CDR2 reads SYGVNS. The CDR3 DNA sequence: TGTGCCAGCAGTGAAGGACTAGCGGGAGTTGAAGATACGCAGTATTTT. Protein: CASSEGLAGVEDTQYF.

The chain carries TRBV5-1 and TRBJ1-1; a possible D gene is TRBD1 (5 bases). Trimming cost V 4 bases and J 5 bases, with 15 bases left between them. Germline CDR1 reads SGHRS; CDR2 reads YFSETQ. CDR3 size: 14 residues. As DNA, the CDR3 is TGCGCCAGCAGCCCTCAGGGTGAGGGGACTGAAGCTTTCTTT. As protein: CASSPQGEGTEAFF.

CDR3 nucleotides: TGCAGCGTCACCCGACTAGCGGGAGGCTCTCAGCAGTACTTC. Amino acid sequence: CSVTRLAGGSQQYF. This chain joins TRBV29-1 and TRBJ2-7; 13 bases fit TRBD2. The V and J ends lost 6 bases and 8 bases, in that order; junction bases with no gene match: 10. The CDR3 is 14 residues long. CDR1 and CDR2 from the germline V gene are SQVTM and ANQGSEA.

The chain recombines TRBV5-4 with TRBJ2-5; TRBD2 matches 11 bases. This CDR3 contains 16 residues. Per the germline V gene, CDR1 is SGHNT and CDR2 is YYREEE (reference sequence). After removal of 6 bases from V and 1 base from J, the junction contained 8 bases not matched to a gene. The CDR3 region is CASTDTGTSGQETQYF. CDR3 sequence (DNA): TGTGCCAGCACCGACACCGGGACTAGCGGCCAAGAGACCCAGTACTTC.

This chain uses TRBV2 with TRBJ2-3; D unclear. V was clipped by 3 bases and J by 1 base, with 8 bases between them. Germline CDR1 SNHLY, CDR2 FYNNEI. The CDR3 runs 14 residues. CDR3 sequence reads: CASSEYRGTDTQYF. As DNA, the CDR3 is TGTGCCAGCAGTGAGTATCGCGGCACAGATACGCAGTATTTT.

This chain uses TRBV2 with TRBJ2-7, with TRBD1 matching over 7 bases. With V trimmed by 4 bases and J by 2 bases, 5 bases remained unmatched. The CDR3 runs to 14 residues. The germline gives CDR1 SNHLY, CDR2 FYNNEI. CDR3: CASSAGTDTYEQYF. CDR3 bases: TGTGCCAGCAGTGCCGGGACAGATACCTACGAGCAGTACTTC.

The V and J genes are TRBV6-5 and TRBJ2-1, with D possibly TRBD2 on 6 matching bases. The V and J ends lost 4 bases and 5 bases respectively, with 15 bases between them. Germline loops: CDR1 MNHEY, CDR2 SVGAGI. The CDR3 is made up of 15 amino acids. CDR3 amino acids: CASSWGLEANNEQFF. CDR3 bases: TGTGCCAGCAGTTGGGGACTCGAGGCGAACAATGAGCAGTTCTTC.

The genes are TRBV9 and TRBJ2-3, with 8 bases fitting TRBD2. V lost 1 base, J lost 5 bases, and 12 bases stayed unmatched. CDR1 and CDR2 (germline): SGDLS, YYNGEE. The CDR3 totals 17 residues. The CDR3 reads CASSVTAGTRPLDTQYF. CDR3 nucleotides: TGTGCCAGCAGCGTAACTGCCGGGACTAGGCCATTAGATACGCAGTATTTT.

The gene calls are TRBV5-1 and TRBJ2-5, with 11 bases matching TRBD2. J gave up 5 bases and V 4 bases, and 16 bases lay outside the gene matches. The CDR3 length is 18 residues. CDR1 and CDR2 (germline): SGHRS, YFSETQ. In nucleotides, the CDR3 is TGCGCCAGCAGCCCACGGCCTAGCGGGAGGTGGGCTGGCGAGACCCAGTACTTC. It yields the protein CASSPRPSGRWAGETQYF.

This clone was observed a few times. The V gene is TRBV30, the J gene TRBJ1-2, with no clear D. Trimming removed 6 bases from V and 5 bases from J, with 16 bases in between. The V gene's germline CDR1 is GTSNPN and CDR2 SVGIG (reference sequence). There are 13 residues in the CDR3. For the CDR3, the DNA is TGTGCCTGCAACTCCGACGGTTCATATGGCTACACCTTC. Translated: CACNSDGSYGYTF.

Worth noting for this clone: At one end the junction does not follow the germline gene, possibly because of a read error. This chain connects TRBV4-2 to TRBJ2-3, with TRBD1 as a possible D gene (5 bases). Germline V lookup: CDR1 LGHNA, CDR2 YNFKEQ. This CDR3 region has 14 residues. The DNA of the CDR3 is TGTGCCAGCAGCCAGACTGGGGCGTCAGATGCGCAGTATTTT. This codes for CASSQTGASDAQYF.